This T cell receptor beta chain was captured by sequencing in a study of T cell responses to AZD1222 COVID-19 vaccine. Germline values: CDR1 SGHTA, CDR2 FQGTGA. The CDR3 sequence is 15 residues long. V was cut by 5 bases and J by 10 bases, with 18 bases left in between. Profiling relied on immunoSEQ multiplex PCR, and the TCRdb table lists in-frame clones only, not all of them. The table lists approximately 190,000 clones, approximately 94% of them singletons. The receptor's source is an adult in good health. Specimen: peripheral blood, collected on day 0 of AZD1222 vaccination. The chain couples TRBV7-3 to TRBJ1-6, with D perhaps TRBD1 (5 bases). The CDR3 nucleotides read TGTGCCAGCAGCGCAGACGGGGGAGTAGGGTCACCCCTCCACTTT. Its translation is CASSADGGVGSPLHF.